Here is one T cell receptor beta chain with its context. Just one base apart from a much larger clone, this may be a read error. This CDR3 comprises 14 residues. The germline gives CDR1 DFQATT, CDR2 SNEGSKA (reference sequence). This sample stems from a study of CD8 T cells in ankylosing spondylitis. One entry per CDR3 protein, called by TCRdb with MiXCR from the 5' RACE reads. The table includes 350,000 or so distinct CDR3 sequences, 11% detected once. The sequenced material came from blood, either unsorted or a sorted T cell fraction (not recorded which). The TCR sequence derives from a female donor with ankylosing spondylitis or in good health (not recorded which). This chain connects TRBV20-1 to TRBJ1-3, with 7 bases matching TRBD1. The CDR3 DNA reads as TGCAGTGCTAGCCCGGGACAGAATGGAAGCACCATATATTTT. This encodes CSASPGQNGSTIYF.